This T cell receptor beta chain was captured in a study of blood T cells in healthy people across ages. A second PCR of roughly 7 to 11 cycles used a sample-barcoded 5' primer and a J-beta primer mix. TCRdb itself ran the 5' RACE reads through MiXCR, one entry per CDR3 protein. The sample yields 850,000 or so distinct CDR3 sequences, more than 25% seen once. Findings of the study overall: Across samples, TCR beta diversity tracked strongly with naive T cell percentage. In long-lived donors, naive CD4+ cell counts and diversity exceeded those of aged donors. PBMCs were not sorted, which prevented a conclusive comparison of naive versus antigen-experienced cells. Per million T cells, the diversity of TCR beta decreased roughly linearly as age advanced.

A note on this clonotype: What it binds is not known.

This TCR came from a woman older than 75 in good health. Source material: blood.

The CDR3: CASSRTGGGEKLFF. In DNA, the CDR3 is TGTGCCAGCAGTCGAACAGGGGGAGGTGAAAAACTGTTTTTT. The V gene is TRBV28, the J gene TRBJ1-4, with 8 bases lining up with TRBD1. This CDR3 region has 14 residues. V was clipped by 5 bases and J by 7 bases; unmatched bases: 6. Per germline, CDR1 MDHEN and CDR2 SYDVKM. The entire variable domain, with the rest obtained from reference TRBV28 and TRBJ1-4, is as follows: DVKVTQSSRYLVKRTGEKVFLECVQDMDHENMFWYRQDPGLGLRLIYFSYDVKMKEKGDIPEGYSVSREKKERFSLILESASTNQTSMYLCASSRTGGGEKLFFGSGTQLSVL.